This TCR beta chain stems from a study of cytomegalovirus exposure and HLA in healthy donors. Unrecorded immune exposures were likely, despite nominal health at sampling. PCR primers comprised 60 Vbeta and 13 Jbeta primers. Method: immunoSEQ multiplex PCR; TCRdb's copy keeps in-frame clones and lacks some. This table holds some 110,000 clones, 76% found once. Looked up from germline, CDR1 is LNHDA and CDR2 is SQIVND (reference sequence). The CDR3 sequence is 15 residues long. J gave up 9 bases and V 1 base, and 8 bases lay outside the gene matches. V is TRBV19 and J is TRBJ1-5; 8 bases line up with TRBD1. Input material: PBMCs. The clonotype originates from a man aged 45-60 years in good health and CMV-seronegative. The CDR3 region has the DNA TGTGCCAGTAGTATAGGTGGACAGGGAGTTTGGCCCCAGCATTTT. This codes for CASSIGGQGVWPQHF.